Listed below are T cell receptor beta chains from one sample, sequenced in a study of blood T cell repertoires in COVID-19. Clones were read by immunoSEQ multiplex PCR, and TCRdb kept only the in-frame ones, dropping some. The sample has some 130,000 clones, about 88% seen once. The specimen was peripheral blood. The receptors derive from a man between 60 and 75 years old with COVID-19, enrolled during active disease. The CDR3 runs from the conserved cysteine through the conserved F or W. The order of the fields is J gene, clone size, D gene, V gene, CDR3 DNA, CDR3 protein. A D gene is named only where the DNA matches it firmly. Size is stated for part of the rows, as once, few or many counts, or as a class when the clone is expanded.

TRBJ1-4 . . TRBV19 TGTGCCAGTAGTCCCCTCGCCCCGAGACTGTTTTTT CASSPLAPRLFF
TRBJ2-7 once . TRBV5-4 TGTGCCAGCAGCTTGTTAGGGGCTAGTTACGAGCAGTACTTC CASSLLGASYEQYF
TRBJ2-3 . TRBD1 TRBV29-1 TGCAGCGTGGGACAGGGGGGAGGGCAGTATTTT CSVGQGGGQYF
TRBJ1-6 . TRBD1 TRBV7-3 TGTGCCAGCAGCTTAAATTCAGGGGGGAATTCACCCCTCCACTTT CASSLNSGGNSPLHF
TRBJ2-7 . . TRBV5-6 TGTGCCAGCAGCTATGGCAGGGTTATTAGCTCCTACGAGCAGTACTTC CASSYGRVISSYEQYF
TRBJ2-7 . TRBD1 TRBV5-5 TGTGCCAGCAGCCCCCGGGACAGGGGGAACGAGCAGTACTTC CASSPRDRGNEQYF
TRBJ2-7 once TRBD2 TRBV3-1/TRBV3-2 TGTGCCAGCAGCCGGACTAGCGGGGGGTACGAGCAGTACTTC CASSRTSGGYEQYF
TRBJ1-2 . . TRBV2 TGTGCCAGCAGTGAAAAGTTTTGGGCAGCCAGGTATGGCTACACCTTC CASSEKFWAARYGYTF
TRBJ1-2 . TRBD1 TRBV4-3 TGCGCCAGCAGCCAAGATACGACCCCCGACAGGGGGATTATTTATGGCTACACCTTC CASSQDTTPDRGIIYGYTF
TRBJ1-1 few . TRBV10-3 TGTGCCATCAGTGAGTCGCAACAAACTGAAGCTTTCTTT CAISESQQTEAFF
TRBJ1-1 . . TRBV11-3 TGTGCCAGCAGCTTAGCTTCCGAAGCTTTCTTT CASSLASEAFF
TRBJ2-7 . TRBD2 TRBV5-6 TGTGCCAGCAGCCCGGGACTAGCGGCCTACGAGCAGTACTTC CASSPGLAAYEQYF
TRBJ2-7 . . TRBV2 TGTGCCAGGCGGACTCATAGCTCCTACGAGCAGTACTTC CARRTHSSYEQYF
TRBJ2-1 . TRBD2 TRBV18 TGTGCCAGCTCACCTCCCCCAGCGGGGTACAATGAGCAGTTCTTC CASSPPPAGYNEQFF
TRBJ2-1 . . TRBV7-9 TGTGCCAGCAGCCTCTCTGAAGGGAGAGGCAACAATGAGCAGTTCTTC CASSLSEGRGNNEQFF
TRBJ2-7 . . TRBV5-1 TGCGCCAGCAGCTTGGTGGCAGGGGCTACCTACGAGCAGTACTTC CASSLVAGATYEQYF
TRBJ2-5 . TRBD2 TRBV11-3 TGTGCCAGCAGCTTTAGCCCCCCGTCTAGCGGAGAAATCCAAGAGACCCAGTACTTC CASSFSPPSSGEIQETQYF
TRBJ1-1 many . TRBV5-4 TGTGCCAGCAGCTTGGAGCGCATGAACACTGAAGCTTTCTTT CASSLERMNTEAFF
TRBJ1-5 . TRBD1 TRBV6-4 TGTGCCAGCAGTGACTCGGACTGGGACAGGGCAGGAAATCAGCCCCAGCATTTT CASSDSDWDRAGNQPQHF